These 23 T cell receptor beta chains were sequenced from one sample in a study of CD8+CD57+ T cells in acquired aplastic anemia (dated by TCRdb to 2017 to 2018). Expansion of CD8+CD57+ cells had been shown by flow cytometry in the patients chosen for sequencing. TCRdb shows the sequencer as Illumina HiSeq 2000. Genomic DNA served as template for TCR beta VDJ combination and CDR3 sequence profiling. TCRdb reanalyzed the raw reads on its own, using fastp at Q25 for trimming and MiXCR for clone calling, and kept in-frame beta chains. Rows merge per CDR3 protein into single entries with the most common DNA and genes. This sample is represented by about 58,000 distinct CDR3 sequences; about 56% of them were singletons. The top ten clonotypes cover roughly 15% of the sample. Sequences were obtained from sorted CD4+, CD8+, or CD8+CD57+ T cells (not recorded which) from PBMCs. The receptor set was obtained from a human donor with aplastic anemia.

This clonotype came up many times. This chain uses TRBV2 with TRBJ1-1; unclear D gene. This CDR3 is 11 amino acids long. From germline, CDR1 is SNHLY and CDR2 FYNNEI. The V and J ends lost 2 bases and 10 bases respectively, with 8 bases between them. CDR3 protein: CASSETTGAFF. DNA of the CDR3: TGTGCCAGCAGTGAAACTACGGGAGCTTTCTTT.

There are many counts of this clonotype. This rearrangement joins TRBV7-2 to TRBJ1-1, with a weak D call TRBD1 (6 bases). Germline loops: CDR1 SGHTA, CDR2 FQGNSA. This CDR3 is 13 amino acids long. The ends were cut back, 5 bases at V and 8 bases at J, with 15 bases in the middle. CDR3 amino acids: CASSQLSGTEAFF. The DNA of the CDR3 is TGTGCCAGCAGCCAACTCTCCGGGACAGAAGCTTTCTTT.

This clonotype was seen only once. V and J are TRBV15 and TRBJ1-1, with unresolved D. V was cut by 0 bases and J by 5 bases, with 10 bases left in between. Germline values: CDR1 LNHNV, CDR2 YYDKDF (reference sequence). The CDR3 has 14 amino acids. CDR3 protein: CATSRDRAATEAFF. For the CDR3, the DNA is TGTGCCACCAGCAGAGATAGGGCAGCTACTGAAGCTTTCTTT.

This clonotype was counted a few times. V gene TRBV6-2 or TRBV6-3 combines with J gene TRBJ2-1, with 9 nucleotides matching TRBD2. CDR1 and CDR2 from the germline V gene are MNHEY and SVGEGT. J lost 1 base, V lost 5 bases, and 9 bases had no gene match. This CDR3 is 17 amino acids long. CDR3 DNA sequence: TGTGCCAGCAGTCCCTCGGGGAGCGGGGGGTCCTACAATGAGCAGTTCTTC. This codes for CASSPSGSGGSYNEQFF.

The chain uses TRBV9 and TRBJ1-3; the D gene is possibly TRBD1 (5 bases). CDR1 is SGDLS and CDR2 is YYNGEE in the germline V gene. V was clipped by 4 bases and J by 4 bases, with 18 bases between them. CDR3 size: 16 residues. The CDR3 is CASSYHEGPTGNTIYF. The CDR3 DNA reads as TGTGCCAGCAGCTACCACGAGGGACCGACCGGAAACACCATATATTTT.

The rearrangement joins TRBV4-1 to TRBJ2-7; TRBD1 is a possible D gene (6 bases). Between the trimmed V and J ends, which lost 1 base and 4 bases, there was a span of 14 bases. The CDR3 extends over 15 amino acids. Germline CDR1 and CDR2: MGHRA and YSYEKL. This CDR3 is CASSQVSGQNYEQYF. CDR3 DNA: TGCGCCAGCAGCCAAGTGTCAGGACAGAATTACGAGCAGTACTTC.

By share, this clonotype ranks as medium-sized. The rearrangement links TRBV7-7 to TRBJ2-7, with D unresolved. Trimming pared 3 bases from V and 13 bases from J, leaving 13 bases between. Looked up from germline, CDR1 is SSHAT and CDR2 is FNYEAQ (reference sequence). This CDR3 has 11 residues. The CDR3 sequence: CASSLSVTGYV. CDR3 in DNA: TGTGCCAGCAGCTTGAGCGTTACTGGATACGTC.

The V and J genes are TRBV19 and TRBJ2-2, with D tentatively TRBD1 or TRBD2 (5 bases each). CDR1 and CDR2 from the germline V gene are LNHDA and SQIVND (reference sequence). The CDR3 contains 15 residues. Trimming stripped 6 bases from V and 2 bases from J, with 13 bases between. The CDR3 protein is CASSPRDGNTGELFF. The CDR3 DNA reads as TGTGCCAGTAGCCCTCGGGACGGCAACACCGGGGAGCTGTTTTTT.

The chain carries TRBV15 and TRBJ1-4; possibly TRBD1 for D (5 bases). From germline, CDR1 is LNHNV and CDR2 YYDKDF (reference sequence). CDR3 size: 16 residues. V gave up 2 bases and J gave up 8 bases, with 18 bases separating them. The CDR3 loop reads CATSRPRGVLKEKLFF. The CDR3 nucleotides are TGTGCCACCAGCAGACCCCGGGGGGTCCTTAAGGAAAAACTGTTTTTT.

The genes are TRBV2 and TRBJ2-7; 10 bases are a match to TRBD2. V gave up 1 base and J gave up 3 bases; unmatched junction bases: 0. The CDR3 sequence is 14 residues long. CDR1 SNHLY and CDR2 FYNNEI come from the germline V gene. The CDR3 loop reads CASSEERGGYEQYF. The CDR3 DNA is TGTGCCAGCAGTGAAGAGCGGGGGGGCTACGAGCAGTACTTC.

This clonotype was seen a few times. The chain is built from TRBV19 and TRBJ1-2, with D possibly matching TRBD1 (6 bases). Germline loops: CDR1 LNHDA, CDR2 SQIVND (reference sequence). The CDR3 is 13 amino acids. Trimming stripped 7 bases from V and 3 bases from J, with 12 bases between. CDR3 in DNA: TGTGCCAGTAATCAGGGGCCGTACTATGGCTACACCTTC. Its translation is CASNQGPYYGYTF.

This clonotype was counted ten times or more. It may be a read error: a sequence one base away is much more abundant. The rearrangement links TRBV7-9 to TRBJ1-2; a possible D gene is TRBD1 (5 bases). This CDR3 has 14 residues. V dropped 5 bases and J dropped 5 bases, with 15 bases sitting between them. Germline assignment: CDR1 SEHNR and CDR2 FQNEAQ (reference sequence). The CDR3 DNA is TGTGCCAGCAGCAATGCGCGGGACCTGTATGGCTACACCTTC. Its protein is CASSNARDLYGYTF.

This rearrangement joins TRBV2 to TRBJ2-7; D perhaps matches TRBD2 (7 bases). CDR1 and CDR2 from the germline V gene are SNHLY and FYNNEI. V shed 6 bases and J shed 2 bases, with 14 bases lying between them. CDR3 length: 14 amino acids. This chain's CDR3 is CASSVLRGPYEQYF. For the CDR3, the DNA is TGTGCCAGCAGCGTCTTGCGGGGGCCCTACGAGCAGTACTTC.

In regard to this clonotype: The junction shows a germline mismatch at one end, possibly a read error. The V call is TRBV29-1, the J call TRBJ1-1; D is uncertain. Germline V gene lookup returns CDR1 SQVTM and CDR2 ANQGSEA. The CDR3 spans 12 residues. CDR3 DNA sequence: TGTGGCGTTCCGGGCTCGAACACTGAAGCTTTCTTT. Encoded protein: CGVPGSNTEAFF.

The chain has TRBV2 and TRBJ2-5; D possibly corresponds to TRBD2 (5 bases). The V gene's germline CDR1 is SNHLY and CDR2 FYNNEI. V was shortened by 8 bases and J by 4 bases, with 17 bases between the two germline ends. The CDR3 runs to 14 residues. CDR3 DNA sequence: TGTGCCAGCTGCAAAAGGACTCAGCGAGAGACCCAGTACTTC. It encodes CASCKRTQRETQYF.

V is TRBV4-1 and J is TRBJ1-2, with TRBD1 as a possible D gene (5 bases). V was shortened by 2 bases and J by 3 bases, with 10 bases between the two germline ends. The CDR3 runs 14 residues. The germline V gene has CDR1 MGHRA and CDR2 YSYEKL. CDR3 bases: TGCGCCAGCAGCCAACCCCAGGGTTACTATGGCTACACCTTC. Translation gives CASSQPQGYYGYTF.

CDR3 sequence reads: CATSTGNTEAFF. CDR3 nucleotides: TGTGCCACTTCGACAGGGAACACTGAAGCTTTCTTT. The V and J genes are TRBV25-1 and TRBJ1-1; tentatively, D is TRBD1 (6 bases). The CDR3 runs 12 residues. Per germline, CDR1 MGHDK and CDR2 SYGVNS. Trimming took 10 bases from V and 1 from J, leaving 10 bases between them.

Ten or more counts support this clonotype. The chain's CDR3 is CASSYSPRELFF. CDR3 bases: TGTGCCAGCAGTTATAGTCCCAGGGAGCTGTTTTTT. The rearrangement joins TRBV6-2 or TRBV6-3 to TRBJ2-2; D unresolved. This CDR3 contains 12 residues. Trimming took 3 bases from V and 9 from J, leaving 8 bases between them. The germline CDR1 and CDR2 sequences are MNHEY and SVGEGT.

This chain uses TRBV15 with TRBJ2-3, with 7 positions matching TRBD1. The CDR3 length is 15 residues. The V and J ends lost 0 bases and 1 base, in that order; junction bases with no gene match: 1. From germline, CDR1 is LNHNV and CDR2 YYDKDF (reference sequence). For the CDR3, the DNA is TGTGCCACCAGCAGAGATACAGGGGGCACAGATACGCAGTATTTT. This sequence encodes CATSRDTGGTDTQYF.

V is TRBV9 and J is TRBJ2-5; TRBD2 aligns across 10 bases. CDR1 and CDR2 from the germline V gene are SGDLS and YYNGEE. CDR3 size: 15 residues. V trimming: 0 bases; J trimming: 4 bases; junction bases outside the gene matches: 3. The CDR3 DNA reads as TGTGCCAGCAGCGTAGAGCTAGCGGGGGTAGAGACCCAGTACTTC. As protein: CASSVELAGVETQYF.

For this clonotype: The junction shows a germline mismatch at one end, possibly a read error. This rearrangement joins TRBV7-7 to TRBJ2-7; D remains unclear. The CDR3 extends over 13 amino acids. Germline assignment: CDR1 SSHAT and CDR2 FNYEAQ (reference sequence). The CDR3 sequence is CASSLGVFYEQYF. CDR3 coding DNA: TGTGCTAGCAGCTTAGGAGTTTTCTACGAGCAGTACTTC.

The chain joins TRBV5-1 to TRBJ2-2; D call uncertain. The germline gives CDR1 SGHRS, CDR2 YFSETQ. V was clipped by 4 bases and J by 0 bases, with 10 bases between them. The CDR3 extends over 15 amino acids. CDR3 region: CASSLDRANTGELFF. CDR3 DNA sequence: TGCGCCAGCAGCCTGGATCGGGCGAACACCGGGGAGCTGTTTTTT.

Remarks on this clonotype: A read error may produce the germline difference seen at one junction end. J is TRBJ2-1 and V is TRBV4-3; TRBD2 might be the D (5 bases). This CDR3 has 14 amino acids. The germline CDR1 and CDR2 sequences are LGHNA and YSLEER. The CDR3 loop is CASSHFGPGNGQFF. CDR3 nucleotide sequence: TGCGCCAGCAGCCATTTCGGACCGGGAAATGGGCAGTTCTTC.